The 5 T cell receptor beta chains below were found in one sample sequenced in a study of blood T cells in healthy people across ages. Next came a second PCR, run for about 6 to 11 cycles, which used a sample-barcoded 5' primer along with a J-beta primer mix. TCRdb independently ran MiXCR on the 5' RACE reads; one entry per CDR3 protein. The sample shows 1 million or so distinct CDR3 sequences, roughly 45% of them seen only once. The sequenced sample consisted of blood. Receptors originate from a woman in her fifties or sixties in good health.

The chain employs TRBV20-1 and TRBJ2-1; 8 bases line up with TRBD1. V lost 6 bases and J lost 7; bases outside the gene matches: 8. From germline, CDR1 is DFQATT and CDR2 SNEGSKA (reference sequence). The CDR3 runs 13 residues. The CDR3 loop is CSARTGIYNEQFF. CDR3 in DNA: TGCAGTGCCCGGACAGGGATCTATAATGAGCAGTTCTTC.

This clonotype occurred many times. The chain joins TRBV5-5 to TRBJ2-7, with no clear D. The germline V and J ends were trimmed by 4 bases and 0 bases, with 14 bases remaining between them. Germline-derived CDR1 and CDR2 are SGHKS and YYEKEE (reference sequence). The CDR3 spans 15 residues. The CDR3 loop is CASSRPDVSSYEQYF. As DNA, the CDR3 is TGTGCCAGCAGCCGCCCCGATGTCAGCTCCTACGAGCAGTACTTC.

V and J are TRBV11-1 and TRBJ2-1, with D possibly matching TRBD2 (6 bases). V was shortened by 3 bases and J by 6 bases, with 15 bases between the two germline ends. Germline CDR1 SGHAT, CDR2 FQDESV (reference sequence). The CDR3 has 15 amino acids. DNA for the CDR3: TGTGCCAGCAGCTTCGGGGGTCCCGTCACCAATGAGCAGTTCTTC. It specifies CASSFGGPVTNEQFF.

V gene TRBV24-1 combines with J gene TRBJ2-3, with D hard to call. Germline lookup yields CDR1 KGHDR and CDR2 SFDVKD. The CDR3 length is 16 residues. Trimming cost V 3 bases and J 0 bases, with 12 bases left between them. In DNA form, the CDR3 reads TGTGCCACCAGTGATCCAGACCCCCGGAGCACAGATACGCAGTATTTT. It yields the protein CATSDPDPRSTDTQYF.

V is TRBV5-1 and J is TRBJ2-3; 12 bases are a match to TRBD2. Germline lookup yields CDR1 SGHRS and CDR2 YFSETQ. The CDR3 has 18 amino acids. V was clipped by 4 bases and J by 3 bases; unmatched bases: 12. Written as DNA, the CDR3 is TGCGCCAGCAGCCAACTCCGGACTAGCGGGGCGAGGACAGATACGCAGTATTTT. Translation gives CASSQLRTSGARTDTQYF.